This T cell receptor (beta chain) derives from a study of T cells expressing NK-cell markers. General study findings and limits: Topping the CD3+CD56-NKG2C+ fraction as well were these clonotypes, in a few donors. NKG2C+ dominant clonotype frequencies in 6 or 7 donors were roughly 1.0-7.0% of CD8+ T cells. Specificity for HCMV among expanded NKG2C+ T cell clones was not established.

TCRdb derives one entry per CDR3 protein from the 5' RACE reads, leaving out DNA. In all, the sample yields 150,000 to 160,000 distinct CDR3 sequences. As concerns this clonotype: Its matching antigen is unknown.

Germline CDR1 reads SGHTA; CDR2 reads FQGTGA. There are 17 residues in the CDR3. The V call is TRBV7-3, the J call TRBJ2-1. This clonotype was sampled from a woman aged 45-60 years in good health. Material: blood T cells: a sorted CD56 or NKG2C T cell subset, CD4+ or CD8+ T cells, or bulk PBMC T cells (not recorded which). The chain's CDR3 is CASSLSGSAGAENEQFF.